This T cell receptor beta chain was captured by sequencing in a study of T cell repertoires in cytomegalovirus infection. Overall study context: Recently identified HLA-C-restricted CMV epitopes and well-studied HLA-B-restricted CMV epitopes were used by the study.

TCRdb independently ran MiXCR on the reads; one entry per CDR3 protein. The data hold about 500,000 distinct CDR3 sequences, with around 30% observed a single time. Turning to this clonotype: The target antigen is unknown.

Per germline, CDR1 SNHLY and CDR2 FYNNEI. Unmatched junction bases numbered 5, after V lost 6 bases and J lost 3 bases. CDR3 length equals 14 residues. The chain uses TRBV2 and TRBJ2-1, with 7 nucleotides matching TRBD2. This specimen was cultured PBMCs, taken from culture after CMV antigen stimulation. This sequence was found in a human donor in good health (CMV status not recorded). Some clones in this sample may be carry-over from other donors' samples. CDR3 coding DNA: TGTGCCAGCAGGACTTTAGCGGGCTACAATGAGCAGTTCTTC. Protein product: CASRTLAGYNEQFF.